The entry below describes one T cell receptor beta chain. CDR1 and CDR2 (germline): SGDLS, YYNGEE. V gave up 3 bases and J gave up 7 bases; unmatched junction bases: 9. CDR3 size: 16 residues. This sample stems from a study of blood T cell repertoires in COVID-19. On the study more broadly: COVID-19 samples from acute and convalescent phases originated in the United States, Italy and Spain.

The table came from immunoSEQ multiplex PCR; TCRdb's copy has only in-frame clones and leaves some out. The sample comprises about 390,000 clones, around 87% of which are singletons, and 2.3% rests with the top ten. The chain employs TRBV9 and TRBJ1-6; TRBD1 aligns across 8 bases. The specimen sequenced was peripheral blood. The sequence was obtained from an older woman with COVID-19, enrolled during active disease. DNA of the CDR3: TGTGCCAGCAGCGCGGACAGGGCAACCAGAAATTCACCCCTCCACTTT. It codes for CASSADRATRNSPLHF.